A single T cell receptor beta chain is shown here with its context. This clonotype was detected only a few times. Its specific antigen is unknown. Per-base quality was not reported, and no clone a single base away is much larger than it. The convalescent patients' positive SARS-CoV-2 PCR tests fell between March and December 2020, which was before the Alpha, Beta and Delta variants emerged in the United States. Ficoll-Paque Plus gradient centrifugation was used to isolate PBMCs from whole blood, and the isolated PBMCs were then either used fresh or cryopreserved at -140C. The library was produced with PCR. The sequencer listed for this sample is Illumina iSeq 100. The source study handled its data this way. Non-productive sequences were removed, and CDR3s not starting with C, not ending with F or W, or shorter than 7 amino acids were discarded. Using R version 3.6.1, CDR3 homology was evaluated through Levenshtein distances (stringdist) along with unrooted phylogenetic trees (ape). TCRdb's own reprocessing of the public reads used fastp at Q25 and MiXCR and kept productive beta chains. Each entry is one CDR3 protein sequence, shown with its most common DNA and genes. The V and J calls were determined by TCRdb, not by the authors. The sample contains about 22,000 distinct CDR3 sequences, about 57% of them found a single time. The ten most abundant clones make up 0.8% to 1% of the sample.

The germline V gene yields SNHLY for CDR1 and FYNNEI for CDR2. The V end gives up 4 bases and the J end 10 bases, leaving 9 bases in the junction not matched to a gene. Including the terminal cysteine and phenylalanine, the CDR3 comprises 15 residues. Only the CDR3 portion is preserved as DNA: 45 bases, with reading frame beginning at the first base. This entry comes from a study of vaccination and CD4 T cells after COVID-19 (dated by TCRdb to 2021 to 2024). Describing the broader study: Convalescent patients had a positive SARS-CoV-2 result on nasal swab PCR, and of these patients, some ten had mild disease and one had severe disease. Six males and four females were included in the convalescent cohort, with two Hispanic individuals, seven Caucasians, two Asians and one multiracial person represented. Participants received two doses of either the Pfizer-BioNTech BNT162b2 vaccine (n=8) or the Moderna mRNA-1273 vaccine (n=2). Post-COVID blood samples were collected from convalescent patients a median of roughly 100 days after diagnosis, with a range of roughly 35 to 170 days. The time from the second vaccine dose to post-vaccine blood sampling had a median of 72 days and ranged from roughly 12 to 241 days. In over 8 COVID-19 convalescent patients and a handful of infection-naive healthy vaccine recipients, the spike-specific CD4+ TCR repertoire before mRNA vaccination was compared with the repertoire after mRNA vaccination.

Study-level results and caveats: Of the vaccine-specific clones in convalescent patients, 304 of 307, or nearly all, reacted only to SARS-CoV-2 spike and did not cross-react with common cold coronaviruses. Among convalescent patients, a median about 90% of the SARS-CoV-2-reactive clones seen after vaccination appeared only after vaccination, which suggests priming specific to the vaccine. Only a relatively small number of convalescent patients were included in the study, and early timepoints following natural infection were not analyzed. An increase in the median number of SARS-CoV-2-reactive clonotypes from around 20 after infection to 38 after vaccination was observed, but the change was not found to be significant.

This sequence originates from a human donor who had recovered from COVID-19. This specimen consisted of CD4+ T cells from blood, obtained before SARS-CoV-2 vaccination. The chain is encoded by TRBV2 joined to TRBJ1-6; 8 bases in the junction line up with TRBD1. The CDR3 reads CASSARQGQESPLHF. The DNA sequence is as follows: TGTGCCAGCAGTGCAAGACAGGGGCAGGAGTCACCCCTCCACTTT.